This T cell receptor beta chain came from a study of cytomegalovirus exposure and HLA in healthy donors. Across the whole study: One earlier analysis, a look at approximately 190 million T cells, found some 110 million unique TCR beta sequences. Overall study results and limits: Earlier results showed most TCR beta V segments being productive about 90% or about 30% of the time. DRB1 had the most TCR associations and HLA-C the fewest, a later analysis found, with rates varying by HLA locus. A later analysis associated 15,000 to 20,000 TCR beta sequences with HLA alleles at a 0.05 false discovery rate.

PCR primers comprised 60 Vbeta and 13 Jbeta primers. Using immunoSEQ multiplex PCR, the repertoire was profiled, and TCRdb retains in-frame clones only, with some absent. Among some 110,000 clones listed, 78% were seen once. V lost 2 bases to trimming and J lost 2 bases, with 11 bases between them. CDR1 and CDR2 from the germline V gene are SGHTA and FQGTGA. The CDR3 totals 15 residues. Remarks on this clone: Its antigen remains unknown.

The TCR sequence derives from a male donor in good health and CMV-seronegative. The sequenced material came from PBMCs. The chain uses TRBV7-3 and TRBJ2-3; the D gene is possibly TRBD1 (5 bases). CDR3 in amino acids: CASSLGAGNTDTQYF. CDR3 bases: TGTGCCAGCAGCTTAGGGGCAGGCAACACAGATACGCAGTATTTT. Combining the CDR3 with reference TRBV7-3 and TRBJ2-3 gives the whole variable domain GAGVSQTPSNKVTEKGKYVELRCDPISGHTALYWYRQSLGQGPEFLIYFQGTGAADDSGLPNDRFFAVRPEGSVSTLKIQRTERGDSAVYLCASSLGAGNTDTQYFGPGTRLTVL.